This record looks at one T cell receptor (beta chain) sequence and its context. This sample was included in a study of control samples from healthy donors and cancer patients. The V end lost 0 bases, the J end lost 1 base, and 8 bases lay between the germline ends. Germline CDR1 and CDR2: SGHDT and YYEEEE. The CDR3 has 15 amino acids. The table came from immunoSEQ multiplex PCR; TCRdb's copy has only in-frame clones and leaves some out. This table has about 120,000 clones, approximately 87% appearing once. Sequenced sample: blood. The chain has TRBV5-6 and TRBJ1-5; D might be TRBD1 (6 bases). This clonotype was sampled from a man younger than 45 in good health. Here the CDR3 reads CASSLGTGSNQPQHF. The CDR3, as DNA: TGTGCCAGCAGCTTGGGAACAGGGAGCAATCAGCCCCAGCATTTT.